This T cell receptor beta chain was observed in a study of blood T cell repertoires in COVID-19 (dated by TCRdb to about 2020). About the full investigation: Collaborator samples came from the United States, Italy and Spain and covered acute and convalescent phases of COVID-19. The material from the prospective study consisted of cDNA or gDNA derived from T cells, B-cell-depleted T cells, or PBMCs. The dataset comprised deeply sampled blood TCRbeta repertoires from subjects exposed to, actively infected with, or recovered from COVID-19. A freely available public database, intended as a resource for researchers studying the immune response to SARS-CoV-2, is where the repertoires were released. Samples came from the ongoing ImmuneRACE study (first 160 participants) plus 1,254 subjects from 6 global collaborators. The sample metadata nearly always contained a de-identified subject ID, COVID-19 status, age in years and sex. Where available, HLA class I and class II types were taken from metadata supplied by the sample provider and were not determined by assay-based typing. What the research found in general, with its limitations: How much clinical and demographic metadata was included differed by source and by participant, and the metadata was provided uncurated.

The collaborating institutions used their own protocols to collect whole blood in K2EDTA tubes. Collaborator samples were shipped for TCRbeta analysis as frozen whole blood, isolated PBMCs, or DNA extracted from either sample type. This clone was detected a few times. Its recognized antigen is unknown. Base qualities are not at hand, and no much larger clone is one base apart. V and J are trimmed by 7 bases and 0 bases, and the gene matches miss 4 bases of the junction. CDR1 MNHEY and CDR2 SVGAGI were looked up in the germline V gene. The CDR3 covers 15 residues, taking in both the cysteine and the phenylalanine. Solely the CDR3 DNA is kept, with 45 bases framed from the first base. The immunoSEQ Assay, a bias-controlled multiplex PCR, was used to amplify TCRbeta CDR3 regions from genomic DNA. The study's processing was this. The number of nucleated cells in each sample was estimated from the amplification of reference gene primers within the assay. To quantify the absolute abundance of each unique TCRbeta CDR3 rearrangement, sequence reads were collapsed and filtered. Productive Simpson clonality was computed per sample as the square root of Simpson's diversity index over productive rearrangements. What TCRdb holds here is the immuneACCESS table cut down to in-frame rearrangements. Part of the clones is not present; checked against another copy, under half of the missing clones reflect an unresolved V gene, and the others are unexplained. The DNA gave D and trimming, while V, J and clone size come from that table. The table for this sample lists about 200,000 clones; roughly 80% of them were counted only once. The ten largest clones take up roughly 4.9% of the sample.

The TCR originated in a human donor in a cohort sampled during active COVID-19. The sequencing input was peripheral blood. The chain was built from TRBV6-5 and TRBJ2-7, with 12 bases aligning to TRBD2. CDR3 reads: CASNGLAGSSYEQYF. Read as DNA, the sequence is TGTGCCAGCAACGGACTAGCGGGGAGCTCCTACGAGCAGTACTTC.